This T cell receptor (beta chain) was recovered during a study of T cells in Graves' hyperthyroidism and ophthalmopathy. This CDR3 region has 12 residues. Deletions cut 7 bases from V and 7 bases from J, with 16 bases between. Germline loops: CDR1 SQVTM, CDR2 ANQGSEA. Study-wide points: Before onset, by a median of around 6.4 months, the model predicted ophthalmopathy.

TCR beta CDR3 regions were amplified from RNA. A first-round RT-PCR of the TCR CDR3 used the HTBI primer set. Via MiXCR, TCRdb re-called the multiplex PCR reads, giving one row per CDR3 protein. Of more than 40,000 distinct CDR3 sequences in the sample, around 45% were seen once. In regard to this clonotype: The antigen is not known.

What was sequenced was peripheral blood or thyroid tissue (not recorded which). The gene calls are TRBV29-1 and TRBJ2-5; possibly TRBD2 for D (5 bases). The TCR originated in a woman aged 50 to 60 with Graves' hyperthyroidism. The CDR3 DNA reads TGCAGCGGGGGAGCGGTGTCGGGGACCCAGTACTTC. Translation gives CSGGAVSGTQYF. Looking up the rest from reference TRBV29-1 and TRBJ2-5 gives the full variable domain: SAVISQKPSRDICQRGTSLTIQCQVDSQVTMMFWYRQQPGQSLTLIATANQGSEATYESGFVIDKFPISRPNLTFSTLTVSNMSPEDSSIYLCSGGAVSGTQYFGPGTRLLVL.